A single sample is the source of the 30 T cell receptor beta chains below, sequenced in a study of cytomegalovirus exposure and HLA in healthy donors. In the PCR, 60 Vbeta and 13 Jbeta primers were used. Produced via immunoSEQ multiplex PCR; TCRdb's table is partial and in-frame only. This table holds approximately 180,000 clones, under 90% found once. Sequencing was performed on PBMCs. The receptors shown here come from a man aged 25-40 years in good health and CMV-seropositive.

The genes are TRBV4-3 and TRBJ2-3; the match to TRBD2 covers 12 bases. The CDR3 has 15 amino acids. V gave up 5 bases and J gave up 4 bases; unmatched junction bases: 4. Germline assignment: CDR1 LGHNA and CDR2 YSLEER. The CDR3 DNA reads as TGCGCCAGCAGCGTCCTAGCGGGGGGGCCAGATACGCAGTATTTT. This sequence encodes CASSVLAGGPDTQYF.

This clone was recorded a few times. The chain joins TRBV7-9 to TRBJ1-3; unclear D gene. V was pared by 5 bases and J by 2 bases, with 13 bases between. The CDR3 has 15 amino acids. From germline, CDR1 is SEHNR and CDR2 FQNEAQ (reference sequence). CDR3 in DNA: TGTGCCAGCAGCCCGACAAGGACTGCTGGAAACACCATATATTTT. Translating gives CASSPTRTAGNTIYF.

CDR3: CASRRLAGNTGELFF. In nucleotides, the CDR3 is TGTGCCAGCAGACGGCTAGCGGGGAACACCGGGGAGCTGTTTTTT. The chain couples TRBV6-6 to TRBJ2-2, with 8 bases lining up with TRBD2. Germline V gene lookup returns CDR1 MNHNY and CDR2 SVGAGI (reference sequence). This CDR3 region has 15 residues. Trimming cost V 6 bases and J 1 base; bases outside gene matches: 4.

The chain carries TRBV4-1 and TRBJ2-3; 8 bases are shared with TRBD2. After removal of 4 bases from V and 5 bases from J, the junction contained 11 bases not matched to a gene. The CDR3 sequence is 16 residues long. Germline CDR1 MGHRA, CDR2 YSYEKL. The CDR3 region has the DNA TGCGCCAGCAGCCCCGGGGGGGGCCTAGGCATAGATACGCAGTATTTT. Amino acids: CASSPGGGLGIDTQYF.

This chain connects TRBV5-4 to TRBJ1-1, with TRBD1 as a possible D gene (6 bases). The V and J ends lost 0 bases and 0 bases respectively, with 12 bases between them. CDR1 and CDR2 (germline): SGHNT, YYREEE (reference sequence). The CDR3 consists of 16 residues. CDR3 residues: CASSLGGRALNTEAFF. The CDR3 DNA sequence: TGTGCCAGCAGCTTGGGGGGGCGGGCCCTGAACACTGAAGCTTTCTTT. Full variable domain (outside the CDR3, taken from reference TRBV5-4 and TRBJ1-1): ETGVTQSPTHLIKTRGQQVTLRCSSQSGHNTVSWYQQALGQGPQFIFQYYREEENGRGNFPPRFSGLQFPNYSSELNVNALELDDSALYLCASSLGGRALNTEAFFGQGTRLTVV.

The chain is built from TRBV7-9 and TRBJ1-5; D unresolved. Trimming took off 8 bases at V and 5 bases at J, with 13 bases between the two ends. CDR3 size: 13 residues. CDR1 and CDR2 (germline): SEHNR, FQNEAQ (reference sequence). The CDR3 protein is CASSLQADQPQHF. As DNA, the CDR3 is TGTGCCAGCTCCTTGCAGGCAGATCAGCCCCAGCATTTT.

This clone was detected only a few times. The chain couples TRBV2 to TRBJ2-4; TRBD2 aligns across 14 bases. Germline V gene data show CDR1 as SNHLY and CDR2 as FYNNEI. V dropped 6 bases and J dropped 6; count of bases not matched to a gene: 4. There are 15 residues in the CDR3. The CDR3 nucleotides read TGTGCCAGCAGCCGGACTAGCGGGGGGCCAAACATTCAGTACTTC. This codes for CASSRTSGGPNIQYF.

The chain recombines TRBV5-4 with TRBJ1-2; TRBD1 aligns across 7 bases. Germline V lookup: CDR1 SGHNT, CDR2 YYREEE (reference sequence). With 4 bases clipped from V and 9 bases from J, the junction kept 15 bases outside the gene matches. The CDR3 spans 15 residues. The CDR3 coding sequence is TGTGCCAGCAGCAACCGACAGGGACATCCTATGAGCTACACCTTC. Encoded protein: CASSNRQGHPMSYTF.

The chain links TRBV7-9 to TRBJ2-7; TRBD2 aligns across 7 bases. Germline V CDR1 and CDR2: SEHNR, FQNEAQ (reference sequence). V shed 0 bases and J 2 bases; nucleotides not matched to a gene: 7. The CDR3 contains 16 residues. The CDR3 reads CASSLAGGGPPYEQYF. The CDR3, as DNA: TGTGCCAGCAGCTTAGCGGGGGGAGGGCCCCCCTACGAGCAGTACTTC.

The rearrangement links TRBV6-1 to TRBJ1-3, with D tentatively TRBD1 (6 bases). Trimming took 0 bases from V and 7 from J, leaving 7 bases between them. Germline V CDR1 and CDR2: MNHNS, SASEGT. The CDR3 sequence is 13 residues long. CDR3 DNA sequence: TGTGCCAGCAGTGAAGCCAGGGGCAACACCATATATTTT. It translates to CASSEARGNTIYF.

The chain employs TRBV7-2 and TRBJ2-6; 10 bases match TRBD2. Germline V lookup: CDR1 SGHTA, CDR2 FQGNSA. V shed 5 bases, J shed 10 bases, and the junction held 17 bases outside the gene matches. This CDR3 contains 18 residues. CDR3 DNA sequence: TGTGCCAGCAGCCCCATGGGGGGAAGCGGGAGGGTCCTTAACGTCCTGACTTTC. Amino acid sequence: CASSPMGGSGRVLNVLTF. The complete variable domain, with remaining parts taken from reference TRBV7-2 and TRBJ2-6, reads GAGVSQSPSNKVTEKGKDVELRCDPISGHTALYWYRQSLGQGLEFLIYFQGNSAPDKSGLPSDRFSAERTGGSVSTLTIQRTQQEDSAVYLCASSPMGGSGRVLNVLTFGAGSRLTVL.

The chain is built from TRBV5-1 and TRBJ2-6; D is perhaps TRBD2 (5 bases). The V gene lost 6 bases and the J gene lost 4 bases, with 17 bases spanning the gap. Germline CDR1 SGHRS, CDR2 YFSETQ. The CDR3 runs 16 residues. This CDR3 reads CASTVSRPGGANVLTF. The CDR3, as DNA: TGCGCCAGCACCGTCTCCAGGCCGGGGGGGGCCAACGTCCTGACTTTC.

There are a few counts of this clone. Compared with germline, one end of the junction differs, possibly owing to a read error. The chain is built from TRBV28 and TRBJ2-1; 10 nucleotides line up with TRBD2. This CDR3 region has 11 residues. From germline, CDR1 is MDHEN and CDR2 SYDVKM. The CDR3, as DNA: TGTGCCAGCAGTAACACTAGCGGGGCAGTCTTC. This gives the protein CASSNTSGAVF.

The chain employs TRBV19 and TRBJ1-2, with 8 bases lining up with TRBD1. V lost 8 bases, J lost 8 bases, and 7 bases stayed unmatched. The CDR3 covers 12 residues. Germline CDR1 is LNHDA and CDR2 is SQIVND (reference sequence). CDR3 sequence reads: CASSQGVGGYTF. CDR3 nucleotides: TGTGCCAGTTCACAGGGGGTGGGCGGCTACACCTTC.

In DNA form, the CDR3 reads TGCGCCAGCAGCCAAGAAGGGACAGGGGGCACTGAAGCTTTCTTT. The encoded protein is CASSQEGTGGTEAFF. The chain has TRBV4-1 and TRBJ1-1; 11 nucleotides line up with TRBD1. V shed 0 bases and J 4 bases; nucleotides not matched to a gene: 1. Looked up from germline, CDR1 is MGHRA and CDR2 is YSYEKL. The CDR3 is 15 residues long.

This chain links TRBV5-1 with TRBJ2-7; TRBD2 matches at 9 bases. The junction had 5 bases not matched to a gene; V was cut back by 4 bases and J by 3 bases. The germline CDR1 and CDR2 sequences are SGHRS and YFSETQ. CDR3 length equals 14 residues. CDR3 coding DNA: TGCGCCAGCAGCACCGGGACTAGCCACTACGAGCAGTACTTC. Protein sequence: CASSTGTSHYEQYF.

The chain combines TRBV4-2 with TRBJ1-3; no firm D call. With 0 bases removed from V and 6 bases from J, the gap between germline ends came to 12 bases. Per the germline V gene, CDR1 is LGHNA and CDR2 is YNFKEQ. The CDR3 sequence is 15 residues long. CDR3 residues: CASSQEAAQVNTIYF. CDR3 bases: TGTGCCAGCAGCCAAGAAGCGGCGCAGGTAAACACCATATATTTT.

V and J are TRBV11-2 and TRBJ2-5; no definite D call. V was trimmed by 2 bases and J by 3 bases, leaving 10 bases between them. Looked up from germline, CDR1 is SGHAT and CDR2 is FQNNGV. CDR3 length equals 14 residues. This chain's CDR3 is CASSLSRIEETQYF. The CDR3 DNA is TGTGCCAGCAGCTTATCGAGAATTGAAGAGACCCAGTACTTC. Drawing the rest from reference TRBV11-2 and TRBJ2-5, the complete variable domain is EAGVAQSPRYKIIEKRQSVAFWCNPISGHATLYWYQQILGQGPKLLIQFQNNGVVDDSQLPKDRFSAERLKGVDSTLKIQPAKLEDSAVYLCASSLSRIEETQYFGPGTRLLVL.

This chain links TRBV11-2 with TRBJ2-7, with unresolved D. The CDR3 extends over 12 amino acids. V was trimmed by 9 bases and J by 0 bases, leaving 9 bases between them. Germline CDR1 and CDR2: SGHAT and FQNNGV. CDR3 protein: CASESGSYEQYF. Here the CDR3 DNA reads TGTGCCAGTGAGTCTGGCTCCTACGAGCAGTACTTC.

The chain employs TRBV9 and TRBJ2-3; 10 nucleotides agree with TRBD2. This CDR3 has 19 residues. The V gene end was trimmed by 4 bases and the J gene end by 5 bases; junction bases not matched to a gene: 19. In germline, CDR1 is SGDLS, CDR2 YYNGEE. In DNA, the CDR3 is TGTGCCAGCAGCCCCCCGCTAGCGGGGGATGCCGATTCGGGAGATACGCAGTATTTT. Translated: CASSPPLAGDADSGDTQYF.

The chain carries TRBV7-9 and TRBJ2-5, with D perhaps matching TRBD1 (5 bases). CDR1 is SEHNR and CDR2 is FQNEAQ in the germline V gene (reference sequence). The CDR3 extends over 14 amino acids. V was cut by 4 bases and J by 2 bases, with 11 bases left in between. CDR3 loop: CASSYGGAQETQYF. DNA of the CDR3: TGTGCCAGCAGCTACGGTGGGGCTCAAGAGACCCAGTACTTC.

The gene calls are TRBV18 and TRBJ1-1; D ambiguous. Germline loops: CDR1 KGHSH, CDR2 LQKENI. CDR3 length equals 13 residues. V was pared by 3 bases and J by 5 bases, with 10 bases between. Here the CDR3 reads CASSPTLFTEAFF. CDR3 DNA: TGTGCCAGCTCACCCACTTTATTTACTGAAGCTTTCTTT. Based on the CDR3 plus reference TRBV18 and TRBJ1-1, the full variable domain is NAGVMQNPRHLVRRRGQEARLRCSPMKGHSHVYWYRQLPEEGLKFMVYLQKENIIDESGMPKERFSAEFPKEGPSILRIQQVVRGDSAAYFCASSPTLFTEAFFGQGTRLTVV.

This clone occurred a few times. The chain recombines TRBV5-5 with TRBJ2-7; 9 bases line up with TRBD1. The CDR3 runs 15 residues. V was pared by 2 bases and J by 2 bases, with 5 bases of the junction left unmatched. Germline lookup yields CDR1 SGHKS and CDR2 YYEKEE (reference sequence). This chain's CDR3 is CASSFGGTGTYEQYF. CDR3 coding DNA: TGTGCCAGCAGCTTCGGGGGGACAGGGACCTACGAGCAGTACTTC.

The V call is TRBV19, the J call TRBJ2-7, with 9 bases fitting TRBD2. CDR3 length: 18 residues. V was clipped by 3 bases and J by 2 bases; unmatched bases: 14. Germline V CDR1 and CDR2: LNHDA, SQIVND (reference sequence). The CDR3 sequence is CASSIGSSWGGGAYEQYF. The DNA of the CDR3 is TGTGCCAGTAGTATTGGCTCCAGCTGGGGCGGGGGGGCCTACGAGCAGTACTTC. Supplemented by reference TRBV19 and TRBJ2-7, the full variable domain reads DGGITQSPKYLFRKEGQNVTLSCEQNLNHDAMYWYRQDPGQGLRLIYYSQIVNDFQKGDIAEGYSVSREKKESFPLTVTSAQKNPTAFYLCASSIGSSWGGGAYEQYFGPGTRLTVT.

In DNA form, the CDR3 reads TGTGCCAGCAGCTTGGTAGGGGACTCCTACAATGAGCAGTTCTTC. Its protein is CASSLVGDSYNEQFF. The chain links TRBV5-6 to TRBJ2-1; perhaps TRBD1 as D (5 bases). CDR3 size: 15 residues. Germline CDR1 SGHDT, CDR2 YYEEEE. Trimming took 0 bases from V and 0 from J, leaving 7 bases between them.

The chain employs TRBV18 and TRBJ2-3; D possibly corresponds to TRBD2 (6 bases). Trimming shortened V by 1 base and J by 2 bases, and 7 bases separated the two germline ends. The V gene's germline CDR1 is KGHSH and CDR2 LQKENI. This CDR3 contains 14 residues. This CDR3 is CASSPRGDTDTQYF. The CDR3 nucleotides read TGTGCCAGCTCACCACGGGGGGACACAGATACGCAGTATTTT.

The J gene is TRBJ2-3, the V gene TRBV4-1; 8 nucleotides line up with TRBD2. V dropped 9 bases and J dropped 5; count of bases not matched to a gene: 7. The germline CDR1 and CDR2 sequences are MGHRA and YSYEKL. The CDR3 runs to 13 residues. Here the CDR3 reads CARPGLAVDTQYF. The CDR3 nucleotides are TGCGCCAGACCCGGACTAGCAGTAGATACGCAGTATTTT.

This chain uses TRBV19 with TRBJ1-1, with unresolved D. The germline gives CDR1 LNHDA, CDR2 SQIVND (reference sequence). V lost 6 bases, J lost 0 bases, and 11 bases lay in between. This CDR3 region has 14 residues. The CDR3 reads CASSTTSMNTEAFF. The CDR3 DNA reads as TGTGCCAGTAGCACCACTTCCATGAACACTGAAGCTTTCTTT.

This chain joins TRBV5-4 and TRBJ2-7; 8 nucleotides align to TRBD2. This CDR3 comprises 17 residues. Germline V gene sequence: CDR1 SGHNT, CDR2 YYREEE (reference sequence). Trimming cost V 0 bases and J 2 bases; bases outside gene matches: 10. The CDR3 loop reads CASSLGFSGTQPYEQYF. CDR3 sequence (DNA): TGTGCCAGCAGCTTGGGTTTTAGCGGGACTCAACCCTACGAGCAGTACTTC.

V gene TRBV5-1 combines with J gene TRBJ2-2, with 7 bases identical to TRBD1. J was trimmed by 3 bases and V by 3 bases; bases with no gene match: 11. Germline CDR1 SGHRS, CDR2 YFSETQ. This CDR3 is built from 17 residues. CDR3 residues: CASSSGPTGRHTGELFF. The CDR3 nucleotides are TGCGCCAGCAGCTCCGGCCCGACAGGGCGCCACACCGGGGAGCTGTTTTTT. The variable domain in full, completed from reference TRBV5-1 and TRBJ2-2, reads KAGVTQTPRYLIKTRGQQVTLSCSPISGHRSVSWYQQTPGQGLQFLFEYFSETQRNKGNFPGRFSGRQFSNSRSEMNVSTLELGDSALYLCASSSGPTGRHTGELFFGEGSRLTVL.